This T cell receptor (beta chain) originates from a study of molecular identifiers for immune sequencing clone quantification. Study-wide points: Highly expanded clones may be undercounted when identical TCR molecules share barcodes.

CDR3 length: 15 amino acids. Trimming removed 6 bases from V and 0 bases from J, with 12 bases in between. Per germline, CDR1 ENHRY and CDR2 SYGVKD. This clonotype was picked up a small number of times. Its antigen is unknown. TCRdb re-derived calls from the PCR reads in MiXCR, one entry per CDR3 protein. This table has about 330,000 distinct CDR3 sequences, about a quarter appearing once. The TCR sequence derives from a human donor in good health. Some libraries in this study had Jurkat cell RNA spiked in. Sample: naive CD8+ T cells from blood, with Jurkat cell RNA spiked in. Subset noted: FACS-sorted CD8+CD4-CCR7+CD45RA+ naive T cells. The gene calls are TRBV10-3 and TRBJ2-1, with a tentative D call TRBD1 (6 bases). The CDR3 region is CAISRTGSSYNEQFF. DNA for the CDR3: TGTGCCATCAGCCGAACAGGGAGCTCCTACAATGAGCAGTTCTTC.